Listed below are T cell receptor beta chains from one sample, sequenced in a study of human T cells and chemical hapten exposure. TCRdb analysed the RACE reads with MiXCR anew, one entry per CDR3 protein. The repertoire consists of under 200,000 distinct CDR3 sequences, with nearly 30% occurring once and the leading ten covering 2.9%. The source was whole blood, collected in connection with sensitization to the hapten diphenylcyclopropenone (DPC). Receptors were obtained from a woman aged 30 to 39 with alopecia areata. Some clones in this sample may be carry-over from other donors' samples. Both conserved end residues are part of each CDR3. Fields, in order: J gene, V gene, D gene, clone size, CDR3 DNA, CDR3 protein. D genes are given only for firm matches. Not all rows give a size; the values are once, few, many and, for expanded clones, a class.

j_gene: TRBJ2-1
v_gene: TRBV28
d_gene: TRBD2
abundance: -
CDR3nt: TGTGCCAGCAGCCCAATGGCTAGCGGGAGGGGCTCCTACAATGAGCAGTTCTTC
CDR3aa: CASSPMASGRGSYNEQFF

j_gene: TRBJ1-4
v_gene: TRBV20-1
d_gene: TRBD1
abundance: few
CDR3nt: TGCAGTGCTAAAGACAGGGATTGGAGTGAAAAACTGTTTTTT
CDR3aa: CSAKDRDWSEKLFF

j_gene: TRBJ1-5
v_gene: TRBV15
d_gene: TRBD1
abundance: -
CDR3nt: TGTGCCACCAGCCCGAGACAGGGTGGCAATCAGCCCCAGCATTTT
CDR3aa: CATSPRQGGNQPQHF

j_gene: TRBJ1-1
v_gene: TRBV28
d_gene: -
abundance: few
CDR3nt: TGTGCCAGCACCCCACCCTTACGGGTTGGCACTGAAGCTTTCTTT
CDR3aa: CASTPPLRVGTEAFF

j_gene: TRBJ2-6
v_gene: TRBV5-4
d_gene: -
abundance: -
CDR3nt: TGTGCCAGCAGCTTGGGGCCCTCTGGGGCCAACGTCCTGACTTTC
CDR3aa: CASSLGPSGANVLTF

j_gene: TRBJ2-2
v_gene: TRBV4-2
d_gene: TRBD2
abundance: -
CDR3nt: TGTGCCAGCAGCCAAGGGAGCGGGAGTAGGACCGGGGAGCTGTTTTTT
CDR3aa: CASSQGSGSRTGELFF

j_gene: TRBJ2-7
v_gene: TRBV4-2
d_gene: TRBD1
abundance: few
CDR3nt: TGTGCCAGCAGCCAAGAAGGGGGACAGCTCGAGCAGTACTTC
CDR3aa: CASSQEGGQLEQYF

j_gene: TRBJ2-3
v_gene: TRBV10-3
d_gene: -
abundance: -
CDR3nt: TGTGCCATCGCCGGACAGAGCAGCACAGATACGCAGTATTTT
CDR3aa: CAIAGQSSTDTQYF

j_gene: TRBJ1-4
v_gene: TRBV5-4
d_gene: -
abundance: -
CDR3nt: TGTGCCAGCAGCTTGGACTCCGGCAGGGCGGGTGAAAAACTGTTTTTT
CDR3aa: CASSLDSGRAGEKLFF

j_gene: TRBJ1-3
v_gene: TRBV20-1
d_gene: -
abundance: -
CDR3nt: TGCAGTGCTAGAGATTGGGGATCTGGAAACACCATATATTTT
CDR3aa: CSARDWGSGNTIYF

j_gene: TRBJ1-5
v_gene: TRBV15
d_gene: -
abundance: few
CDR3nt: TGTGCCACCAGCAGAGGGGACTCCGTCGGGCAGCCCCAGCATTTT
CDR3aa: CATSRGDSVGQPQHF

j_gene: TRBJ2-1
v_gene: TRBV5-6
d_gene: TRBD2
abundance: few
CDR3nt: TGTGCCAGCAGCACGCACGGGGGGGCCGGGAATGAGCAGTTCTTC
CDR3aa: CASSTHGGAGNEQFF

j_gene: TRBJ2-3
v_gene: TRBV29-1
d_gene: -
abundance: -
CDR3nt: TGCAGCGTTGCCCCCCTCGGCGATACGCAGTATTTT
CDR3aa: CSVAPLGDTQYF

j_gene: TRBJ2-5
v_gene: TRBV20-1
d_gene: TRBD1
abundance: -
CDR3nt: TGCAGTGCTCCTCGGACAGGGCAAGAGACCCAGTACTTC
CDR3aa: CSAPRTGQETQYF

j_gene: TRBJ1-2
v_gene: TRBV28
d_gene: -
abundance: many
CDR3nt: TGTGCCAGCAGTTTAGTCGGATATGGCTACACCTTC
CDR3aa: CASSLVGYGYTF

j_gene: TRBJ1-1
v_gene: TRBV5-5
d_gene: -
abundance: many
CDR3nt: TGTGCCAGCAGCTTGGTCCGGGAAGGCTTGAATGCTTTCTTT
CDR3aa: CASSLVREGLNAFF

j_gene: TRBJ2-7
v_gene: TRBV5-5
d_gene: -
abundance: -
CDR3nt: TGTGCCAGCAGCTTGTCGGGGAACTCCTACGAGCAGTACTTC
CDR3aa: CASSLSGNSYEQYF

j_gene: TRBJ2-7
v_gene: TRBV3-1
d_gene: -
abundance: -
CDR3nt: TGTGCCAGCAGTCGGCCGGGACTCTACTACGAGCAGTACTTC
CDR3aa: CASSRPGLYYEQYF

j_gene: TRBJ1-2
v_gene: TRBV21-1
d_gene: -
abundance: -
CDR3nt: TGTGCCAGCAGCGCCGTGGGAGACGGACTCTATGGCTACACCTTC
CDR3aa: CASSAVGDGLYGYTF

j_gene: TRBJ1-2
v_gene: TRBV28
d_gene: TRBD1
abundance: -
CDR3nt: TGTGCCAGCAGTCCGGACAGGGTGAGCGGCTACACCTTC
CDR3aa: CASSPDRVSGYTF

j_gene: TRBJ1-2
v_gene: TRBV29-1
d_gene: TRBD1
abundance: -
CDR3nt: TGCAGCGTGACGGGACAGGGTTATGGCTACACCTTC
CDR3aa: CSVTGQGYGYTF

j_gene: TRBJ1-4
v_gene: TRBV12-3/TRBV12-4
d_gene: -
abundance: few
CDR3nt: TGTGCCAGCAGTCGGACCTTGCTTGAAAAACTGTTTTTT
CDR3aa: CASSRTLLEKLFF

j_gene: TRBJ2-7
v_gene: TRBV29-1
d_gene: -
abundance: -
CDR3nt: TGCAGCGTTGGCCTCTTCCGGGACCTTGGACACGAGCAGTACTTC
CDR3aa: CSVGLFRDLGHEQYF

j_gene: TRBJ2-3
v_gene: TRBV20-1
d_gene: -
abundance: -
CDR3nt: TGCAGTGCTAAGGACCCTAGGCATCTGGATACGCAGTATTTT
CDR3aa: CSAKDPRHLDTQYF

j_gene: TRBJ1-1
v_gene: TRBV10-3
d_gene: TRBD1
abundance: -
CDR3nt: TGTGCCACCAGGGTGGGGACAGGGGCTCGGACTGAAGCTTTCTTT
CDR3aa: CATRVGTGARTEAFF

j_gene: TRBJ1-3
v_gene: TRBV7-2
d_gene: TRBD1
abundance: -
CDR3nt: TGTGCCAGCAGCTTACGGGACAGGGCATCTGGAAACACCATATATTTT
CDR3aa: CASSLRDRASGNTIYF

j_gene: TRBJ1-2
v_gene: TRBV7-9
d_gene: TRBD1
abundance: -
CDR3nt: TGTGCCAGCAGCACTTACCCCGGAGGACAGGGCTATGGCTACACCTTC
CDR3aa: CASSTYPGGQGYGYTF

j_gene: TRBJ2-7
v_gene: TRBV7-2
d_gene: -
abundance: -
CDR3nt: TGTGCCAAATTTACAGGGAACGCCTACGAGCAGTACTTC
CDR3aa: CAKFTGNAYEQYF

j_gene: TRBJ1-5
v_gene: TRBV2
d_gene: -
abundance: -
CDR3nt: TGTGCCAGCGCGGAGGGCACTTTTTTTCAGCCCCAGCATTTT
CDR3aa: CASAEGTFFQPQHF

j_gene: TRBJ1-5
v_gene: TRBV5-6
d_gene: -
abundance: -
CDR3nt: TGTGCCAGCAGCCAGCGGGGAGGGGACAATCAGCCCCAGCATTTT
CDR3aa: CASSQRGGDNQPQHF

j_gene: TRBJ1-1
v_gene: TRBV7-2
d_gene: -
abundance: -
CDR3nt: TGTGCCAGCAGCCCAGCAGGGGTGGGCACTGAAGCTTTCTTT
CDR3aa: CASSPAGVGTEAFF

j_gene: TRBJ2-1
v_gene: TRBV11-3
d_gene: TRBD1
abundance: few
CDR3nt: TGTGCCAGCAGCTCGATCGACAGGGGGCGAACGATCAATGAGCAGTTCTTC
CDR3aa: CASSSIDRGRTINEQFF

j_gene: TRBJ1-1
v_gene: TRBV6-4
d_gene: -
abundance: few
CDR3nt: TGTGCCAGCAGTGAAGGGGTGGGAACTGAAGCTTTCTTT
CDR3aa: CASSEGVGTEAFF

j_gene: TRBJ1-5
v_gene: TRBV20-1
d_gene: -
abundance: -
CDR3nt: TGCAGTGCTAGAGATGCCGGGGGCAATCAGCCCCAGCATTTT
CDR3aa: CSARDAGGNQPQHF

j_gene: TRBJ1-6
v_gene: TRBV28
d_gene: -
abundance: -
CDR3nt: TGTGCCAGCACGCGGAATTATAATTCACCCCTCCACTTT
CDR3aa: CASTRNYNSPLHF

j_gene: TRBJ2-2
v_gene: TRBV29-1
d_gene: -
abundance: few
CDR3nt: TGCAGCGTCGGGGACCCAGGGAGGACCGGGGAGCTGTTTTTT
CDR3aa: CSVGDPGRTGELFF

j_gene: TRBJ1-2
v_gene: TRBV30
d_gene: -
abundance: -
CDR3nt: TGTGCCTGGAGTACGGGGAACTATGGCTACACCTTC
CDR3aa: CAWSTGNYGYTF

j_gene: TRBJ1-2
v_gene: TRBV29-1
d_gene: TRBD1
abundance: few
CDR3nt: TGCAGCGTTGAAGGTGGGACAGCTAATGTCCACACCTTC
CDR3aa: CSVEGGTANVHTF

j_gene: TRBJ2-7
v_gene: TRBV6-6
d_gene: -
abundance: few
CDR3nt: TGTGCCAGCACTCAGGGAAGAGGACTTTCCTACGAGCAGTACTTC
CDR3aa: CASTQGRGLSYEQYF

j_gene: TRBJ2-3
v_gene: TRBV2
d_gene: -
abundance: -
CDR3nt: TGTGTCAGCACCAAGGGTCAGCGGATGACAGATACGCAGTATTTT
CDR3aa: CVSTKGQRMTDTQYF

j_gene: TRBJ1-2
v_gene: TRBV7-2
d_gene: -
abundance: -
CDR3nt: TGTGCCAGCAGCTTATATCAAACCGCAGGGTCCTATGGCTACACCTTC
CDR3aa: CASSLYQTAGSYGYTF

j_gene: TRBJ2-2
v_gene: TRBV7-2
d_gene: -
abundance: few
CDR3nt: TGTGCCAGCAGCCAAACAGGGAACACCGGGGAGCTGTTTTTT
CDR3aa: CASSQTGNTGELFF

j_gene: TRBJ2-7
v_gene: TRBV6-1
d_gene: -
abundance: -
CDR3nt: TGTGCCAGCAGTGAGTGGGGGGACGAGCAGTACTTC
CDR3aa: CASSEWGDEQYF

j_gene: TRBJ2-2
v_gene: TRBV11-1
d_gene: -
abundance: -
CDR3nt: TGTGCCAGCAGCCTCGTCCGAGGGCGCGGGACCGGGGAGCTGTTTTTT
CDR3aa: CASSLVRGRGTGELFF

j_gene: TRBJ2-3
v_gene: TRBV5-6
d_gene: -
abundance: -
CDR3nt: TGTGCCAGCAGCTCGTGGACTACCCCAGATACGCAGTATTTT
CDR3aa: CASSSWTTPDTQYF

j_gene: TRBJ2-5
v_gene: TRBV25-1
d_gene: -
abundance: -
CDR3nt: TGTGCCAGCAGTCCACTCGGTAGCGGTTTCCAAGAGACCCAGTACTTC
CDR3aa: CASSPLGSGFQETQYF

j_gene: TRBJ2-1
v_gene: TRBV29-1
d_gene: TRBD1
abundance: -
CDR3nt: TGCAGCGTTTCTGGAGACAGGGGGCGCATCAATGAGCAGTTCTTC
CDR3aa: CSVSGDRGRINEQFF

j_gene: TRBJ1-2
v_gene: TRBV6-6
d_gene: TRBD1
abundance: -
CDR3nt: TGTGCCAGCAGAACAGGGGGCGCGAAGGAGGGCTACACCTTC
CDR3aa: CASRTGGAKEGYTF

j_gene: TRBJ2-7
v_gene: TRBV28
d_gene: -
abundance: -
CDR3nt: TGTGCCAGCAGTTCGGTCGGCCTTTTGAGCCCCGAGCAGTACTTC
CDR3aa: CASSSVGLLSPEQYF

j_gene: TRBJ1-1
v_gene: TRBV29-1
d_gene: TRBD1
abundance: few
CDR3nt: TGCAGCGGGAAGGCCGGGACAGGCAACACTGAAGCTTTCTTT
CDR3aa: CSGKAGTGNTEAFF